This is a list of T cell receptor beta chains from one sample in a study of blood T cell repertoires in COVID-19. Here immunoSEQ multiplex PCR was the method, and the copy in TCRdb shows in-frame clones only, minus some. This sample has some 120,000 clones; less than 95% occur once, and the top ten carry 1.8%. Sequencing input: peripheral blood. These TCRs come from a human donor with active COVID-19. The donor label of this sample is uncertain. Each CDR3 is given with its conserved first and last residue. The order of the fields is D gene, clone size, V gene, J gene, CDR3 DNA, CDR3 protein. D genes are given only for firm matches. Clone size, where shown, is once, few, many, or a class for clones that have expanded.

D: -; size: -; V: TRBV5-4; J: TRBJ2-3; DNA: TGTGCCAGCAGCTCTACTAGTTCCGATACGCAGTATTTT; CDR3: CASSSTSSDTQYF
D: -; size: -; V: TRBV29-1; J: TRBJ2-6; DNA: TGCAGCGTTATTCCGGCCGACAGGACTGGGGCCAACGTCCTGACTTTC; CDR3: CSVIPADRTGANVLTF
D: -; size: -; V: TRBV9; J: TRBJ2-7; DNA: TGTGCCAGCAGCGTAGCGTCGACAGCCTACGAGCAGTACTTC; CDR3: CASSVASTAYEQYF
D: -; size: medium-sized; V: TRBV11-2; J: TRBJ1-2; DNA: TGTGCCAGCAGAACGGAGATTTATGGCTACACCTTC; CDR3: CASRTEIYGYTF
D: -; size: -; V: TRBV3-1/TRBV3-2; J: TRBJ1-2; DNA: TGTGCCAGCAGTACCGGCCTTACCGGGACATATGGCTACACCTTC; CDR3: CASSTGLTGTYGYTF
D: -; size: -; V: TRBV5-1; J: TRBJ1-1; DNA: TGCGCCAGCAGCTTGGTCGTCAGCGCGAGCTTGAACACTGAAGCTTTCTTT; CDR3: CASSLVVSASLNTEAFF
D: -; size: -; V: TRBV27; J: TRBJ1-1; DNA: TGTGCCAGCAGGATAGACTCTATGAACACTGAAGCTTTCTTT; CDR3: CASRIDSMNTEAFF
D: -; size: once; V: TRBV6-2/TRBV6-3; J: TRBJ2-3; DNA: TGTGCCAGCAGCTTTGGACTGGGCGCAGATACGCAGTATTTT; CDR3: CASSFGLGADTQYF
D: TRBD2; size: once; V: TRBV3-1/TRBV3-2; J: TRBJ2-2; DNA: TGTGCCAGCAGCAGTACGGGGGGGTCCACCGGGGAGCTGTTTTTT; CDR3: CASSSTGGSTGELFF
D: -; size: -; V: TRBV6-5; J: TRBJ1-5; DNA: TGTGCCAGCAGTTACTCTTTAGTTCAGCCCCAGCATTTT; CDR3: CASSYSLVQPQHF